This TCR beta chain was sequenced for a study of blood T cell repertoires in COVID-19. Study details: From the United States, Italy and Spain came samples of acute and convalescent COVID-19.

In the source study's methods: Nucleated cell counts were estimated from reference gene primer amplification. Clones were sequenced by immunoSEQ multiplex PCR, and TCRdb holds only the in-frame ones, with some missing. The V and J calls and clone size were taken over from that table, and D and trimming were inferred from the DNA. The top ten hold approximately 1.5% of the sample, which has some 120,000 clones, about 85% seen once. Trimming removed 10 bases from V and 0 bases from J; junction bases left unmatched: 9. This CDR3 comprises 15 residues. Germline V lookup: CDR1 MNHEY, CDR2 SVGAGI. This clonotype originated in a man between 40 and 49 years old with acute or convalescent COVID-19. The chain recombines TRBV6-5 with TRBJ2-7, with TRBD2 identical over 10 bases. Sequenced material: peripheral blood. The CDR3 loop reads CAIRPLAGASYEQYF. CDR3 nucleotide sequence: TGTGCCATTCGGCCCCTAGCGGGGGCCTCCTACGAGCAGTACTTC.